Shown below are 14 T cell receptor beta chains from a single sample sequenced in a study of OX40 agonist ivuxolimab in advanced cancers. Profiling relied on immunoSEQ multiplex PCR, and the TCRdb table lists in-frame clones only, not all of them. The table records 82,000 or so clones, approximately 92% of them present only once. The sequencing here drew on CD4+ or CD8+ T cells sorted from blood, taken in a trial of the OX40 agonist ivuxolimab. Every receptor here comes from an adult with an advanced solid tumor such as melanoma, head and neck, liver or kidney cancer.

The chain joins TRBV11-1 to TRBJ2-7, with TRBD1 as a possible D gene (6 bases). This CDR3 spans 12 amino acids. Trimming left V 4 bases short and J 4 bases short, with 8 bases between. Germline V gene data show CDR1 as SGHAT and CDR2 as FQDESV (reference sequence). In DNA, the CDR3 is TGTGCCAGCAGCTCACAGGGTTACGAGCAGTACTTC. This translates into CASSSQGYEQYF.

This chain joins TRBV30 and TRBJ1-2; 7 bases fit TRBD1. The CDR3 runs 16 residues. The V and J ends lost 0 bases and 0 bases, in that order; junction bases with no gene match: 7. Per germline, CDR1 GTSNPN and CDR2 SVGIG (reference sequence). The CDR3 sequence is CAWSVTLTGTNYGYTF. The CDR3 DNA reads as TGTGCCTGGAGTGTAACTCTGACAGGGACTAACTATGGCTACACCTTC.

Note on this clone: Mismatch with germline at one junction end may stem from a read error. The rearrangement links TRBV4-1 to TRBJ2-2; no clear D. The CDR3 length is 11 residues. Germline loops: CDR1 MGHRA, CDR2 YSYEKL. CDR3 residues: CASSLGWELFF. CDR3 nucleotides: TGTGCCAGCAGCCTAGGTTGGGAGCTGTTTTTT.

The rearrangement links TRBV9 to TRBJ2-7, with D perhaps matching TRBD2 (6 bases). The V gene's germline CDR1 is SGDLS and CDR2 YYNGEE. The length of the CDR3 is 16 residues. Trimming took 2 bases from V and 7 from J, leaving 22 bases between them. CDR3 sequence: CASSVSGLPSGGEQYF. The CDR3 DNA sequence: TGTGCCAGCAGCGTGTCGGGACTCCCCTCCGGGGGAGAGCAGTACTTC.

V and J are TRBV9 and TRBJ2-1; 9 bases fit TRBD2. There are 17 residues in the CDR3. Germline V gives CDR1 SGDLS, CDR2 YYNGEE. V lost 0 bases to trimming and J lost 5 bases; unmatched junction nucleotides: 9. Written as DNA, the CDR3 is TGTGCCAGCAGCGTAGAGGTGGGACTAGCTTCCCACAATGAGCAGTTCTTC. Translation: CASSVEVGLASHNEQFF.

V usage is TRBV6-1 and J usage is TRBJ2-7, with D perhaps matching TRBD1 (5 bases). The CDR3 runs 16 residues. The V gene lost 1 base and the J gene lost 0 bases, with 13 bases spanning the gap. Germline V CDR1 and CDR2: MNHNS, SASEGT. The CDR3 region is CASSEGAGPISYEQYF. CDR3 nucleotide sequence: TGTGCCAGCAGTGAAGGGGCAGGGCCGATCTCCTACGAGCAGTACTTC.

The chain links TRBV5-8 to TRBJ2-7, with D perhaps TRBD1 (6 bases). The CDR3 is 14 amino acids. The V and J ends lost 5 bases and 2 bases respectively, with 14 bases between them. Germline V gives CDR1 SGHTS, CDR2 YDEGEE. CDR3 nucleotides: TGTGCCAGCAGACTCAGCGACAGGACCTACGAGCAGTACTTC. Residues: CASRLSDRTYEQYF.

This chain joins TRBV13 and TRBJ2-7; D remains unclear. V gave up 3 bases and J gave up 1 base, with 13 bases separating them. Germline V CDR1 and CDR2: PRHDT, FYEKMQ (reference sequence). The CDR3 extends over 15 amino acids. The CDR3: CASSLIGKGSYEQYF. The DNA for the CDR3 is TGTGCCAGCAGCTTGATTGGTAAGGGATCCTACGAGCAGTACTTC. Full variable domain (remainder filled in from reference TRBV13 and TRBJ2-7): AAGVIQSPRHLIKEKRETATLKCYPIPRHDTVYWYQQGPGQDPQFLISFYEKMQSDKGSIPDRFSAQQFSDYHSELNMSSLELGDSALYFCASSLIGKGSYEQYFGPGTRLTVT.

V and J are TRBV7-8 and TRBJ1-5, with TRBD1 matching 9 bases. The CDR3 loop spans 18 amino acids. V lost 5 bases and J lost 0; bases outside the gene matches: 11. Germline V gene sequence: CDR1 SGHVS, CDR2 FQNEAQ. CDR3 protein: CASSPHPRDRDSNQPQHF. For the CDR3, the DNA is TGTGCCAGCAGCCCCCACCCTCGGGACAGGGATAGCAATCAGCCCCAGCATTTT.

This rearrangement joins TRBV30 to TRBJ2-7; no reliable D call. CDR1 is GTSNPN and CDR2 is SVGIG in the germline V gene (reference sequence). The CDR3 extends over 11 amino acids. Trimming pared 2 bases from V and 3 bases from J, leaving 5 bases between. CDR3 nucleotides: TGTGCCTGGAGTAGCAGCTACGAGCAGTACTTC. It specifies CAWSSSYEQYF.

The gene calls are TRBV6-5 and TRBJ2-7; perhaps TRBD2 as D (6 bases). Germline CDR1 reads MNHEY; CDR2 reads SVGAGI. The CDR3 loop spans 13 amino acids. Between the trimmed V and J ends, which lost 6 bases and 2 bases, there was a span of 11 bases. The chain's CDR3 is CASRRTGAYEQYF. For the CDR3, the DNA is TGTGCCAGCAGAAGGACGGGAGCCTACGAGCAGTACTTC.

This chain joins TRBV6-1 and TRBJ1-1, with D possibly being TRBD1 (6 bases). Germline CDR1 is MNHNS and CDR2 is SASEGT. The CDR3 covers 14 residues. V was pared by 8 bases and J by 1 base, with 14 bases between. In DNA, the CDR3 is TGTGCCAGCCGTACGTACAGGGAGAACACTGAAGCTTTCTTT. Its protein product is CASRTYRENTEAFF.

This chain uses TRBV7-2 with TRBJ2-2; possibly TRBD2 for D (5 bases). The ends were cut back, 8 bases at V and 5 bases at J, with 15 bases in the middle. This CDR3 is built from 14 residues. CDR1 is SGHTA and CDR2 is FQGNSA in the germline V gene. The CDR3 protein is CASRGWTWTGELFF. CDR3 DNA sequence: TGTGCCAGCCGGGGATGGACGTGGACCGGGGAGCTGTTTTTT.

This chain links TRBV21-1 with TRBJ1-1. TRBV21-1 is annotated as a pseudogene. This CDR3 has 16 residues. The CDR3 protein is CASKSMPTKGSGEAFF. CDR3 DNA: TGTGCCAGCAAGAGTATGCCAACAAAAGGGTCGGGTGAAGCTTTCTTT.